This T cell receptor (beta chain) came from a study of cytomegalovirus exposure and HLA in healthy donors. Whole-study findings and limits: The dataset shows that most TCR sequences were rare, while some public TCRs occurred in many donors.

To note about this clone: Its antigen is unknown.

Germline loops: CDR1 SGHRS, CDR2 YFSETQ. Trimming took off 4 bases at V and 2 bases at J, with 15 bases between the two ends. The CDR3 is 16 residues long. The assay was immunoSEQ multiplex PCR, and TCRdb's table has in-frame clones only and misses some. The table shows 100,000 to 150,000 clones, with 88% occurring only once. The clonotype comes from a man aged 25-40 years in good health and CMV-seronegative. The chain joins TRBV5-1 to TRBJ2-2, with a possible D match to TRBD2 (6 bases). The specimen sequenced was PBMCs. CDR3 sequence: CASSPLGLANTGELFF. The CDR3 DNA is TGCGCCAGCAGCCCGTTGGGACTCGCTAACACCGGGGAGCTGTTTTTT.